Listed here are 10 T cell receptor beta chains from one sample, sequenced in a study of T cells in Graves' hyperthyroidism and ophthalmopathy. It was RNA transcripts that yielded the amplified TCR beta CDR3 regions. A first-round RT-PCR of the TCR CDR3 used the HTBI primer set. TCRdb reanalysed the multiplex PCR reads using MiXCR and keeps one entry per CDR3 protein. The sample contains hundreds of thousands of distinct CDR3 sequences, about a fifth of which appear only once. What was sequenced was blood. The receptor set was obtained from a woman between 18 and 29 years old with Graves' hyperthyroidism.

The chain links TRBV6-5 to TRBJ1-5; D remains ambiguous. The CDR3 sequence is 13 residues long. Trimming removed 4 bases at V and 6 bases at J, with 10 bases between. Germline CDR1 reads MNHEY; CDR2 reads SVGAGI. The CDR3 nucleotides are TGTGCCAGCAGTTGGGAGGATGGTCAGCCCCAGCATTTT. It encodes CASSWEDGQPQHF.

Only a few counts were recorded for this clonotype. V gene TRBV4-1 combines with J gene TRBJ2-7; a weak D match, TRBD1 (5 bases). Germline CDR1 reads MGHRA; CDR2 reads YSYEKL. Between the trimmed V and J ends, which lost 1 base and 0 bases, there was a span of 10 bases. The CDR3 covers 15 residues. CDR3 protein: CASSQGAGISYEQYF. The CDR3 DNA sequence: TGCGCCAGCAGCCAAGGGGCAGGGATCTCCTACGAGCAGTACTTC.

This clonotype was detected only a few times. This chain links TRBV6-5 with TRBJ2-2, with D unclear. The CDR3 consists of 17 residues. V gave up 0 bases and J gave up 2 bases, with 13 bases separating them. Germline CDR1 and CDR2: MNHEY and SVGAGI. The DNA for the CDR3 is TGTGCCAGCAGTTACTCAGGGCAGGCAATAAACACCGGGGAGCTGTTTTTT. This gives the protein CASSYSGQAINTGELFF.

In its sample, this clonotype was seen many times. The chain employs TRBV6-1 and TRBJ1-1, with TRBD1 identical over 9 bases. The junction had 12 bases not matched to a gene; V was cut back by 6 bases and J by 4 bases. The CDR3 runs 16 residues. Germline V CDR1 and CDR2: MNHNS, SASEGT. For the CDR3, the DNA is TGTGCCAGCAGCTCTGGGCCACAGGGGGCTAGCACTGAAGCTTTCTTT. Its protein is CASSSGPQGASTEAFF.

This clonotype was seen at least ten times. Here the CDR3 reads CASSFGQGDQPQHF. The CDR3 nucleotides are TGTGCCAGCAGCTTTGGACAGGGCGATCAGCCCCAGCATTTT. The chain employs TRBV7-8 and TRBJ1-5; 8 nucleotides line up with TRBD1. CDR3 size: 14 residues. V lost 3 bases to trimming and J lost 5 bases; unmatched junction nucleotides: 3. In germline, CDR1 is SGHVS, CDR2 FQNEAQ. Complete variable domain (other parts from reference TRBV7-8 and TRBJ1-5): GAGVSQSPRYKVAKRGQDVALRCDPISGHVSLFWYQQALGQGPEFLTYFQNEAQLDKSGLPSDRFFAERPEGSVSTLKIQRTQQEDSAVYLCASSFGQGDQPQHFGDGTRLSIL.

A note on this clonotype: The CDR3 ends on some other residue instead of the conserved phenylalanine or tryptophan, so this is likely a read error. The gene calls are TRBV2 and TRBJ1-2; weak D call: TRBD1 (5 bases). The CDR3 totals 14 residues. Germline CDR1 reads SNHLY; CDR2 reads FYNNEI. V was shortened by 8 bases and J by 5 bases, with 18 bases between the two germline ends. CDR3 amino acids: CASDPSGTGYGYTL. For the CDR3, the DNA is TGTGCCAGCGATCCCTCCGGGACGGGGTATGGCTACACCCTC.

This clonotype was observed many times. The V and J genes are TRBV15 and TRBJ2-5; 7 nucleotides match TRBD2. The CDR3 has 16 residues. The V gene's germline CDR1 is LNHNV and CDR2 YYDKDF (reference sequence). V lost 5 bases and J lost 0; bases outside the gene matches: 9. CDR3 DNA sequence: TGTGCCACCAGCTCACTCCTTACTAGCGACCAAGAGACCCAGTACTTC. Its translation: CATSSLLTSDQETQYF.

This clonotype has a count of ten or more. The chain carries TRBV12-3 or TRBV12-4 and TRBJ1-2; the D gene is possibly TRBD1 (6 bases). This CDR3 has 15 amino acids. V was cut by 4 bases and J by 8 bases, with 20 bases left in between. The CDR3 loop reads CASSSPTGPTRGYTF. In DNA form, the CDR3 reads TGTGCCAGCAGTTCTCCGACAGGTCCAACGCGAGGCTACACCTTC.

Ten or more counts support this clonotype. The chain uses TRBV24-1 and TRBJ2-7, with 10 bases lining up with TRBD1. Germline trimming cut 7 bases from V and 6 bases from J; bases unmatched to any gene: 5. Germline V gene lookup returns CDR1 KGHDR and CDR2 SFDVKD. This CDR3 is built from 13 residues. The DNA of the CDR3 is TGTGCCACCAGGGGGACAGGGGAGCGCGAGCAGTACTTC. This encodes CATRGTGEREQYF.

Worth noting for this clonotype: One junction end disagrees with the germline gene, perhaps due to a read error. The chain is built from TRBV5-1 and TRBJ2-7; TRBD1 might be the D (6 bases). The length of the CDR3 is 13 residues. Germline lookup yields CDR1 SGHRS and CDR2 YFSETQ. The CDR3: CASSPGTSYEPYF. Written as DNA, the CDR3 is TGCGCCAGCAGCCCAGGGACATCCTACGAGCCGTACTTC.